One and the same sample provided the 29 T cell receptor beta chains below, sequenced in a study of glioma-infiltrating T cells. TCR alpha and beta CDR3 regions were amplified from RNA using iRepertoire nested multiplex PCR. MiXCR was run by TCRdb on the multiplex PCR reads, yielding one entry per CDR3 protein. This sample has approximately 88,000 distinct CDR3 sequences; about a quarter occur once, and the top ten carry under 8.5%. Material for sequencing was glioma tissue, nonneoplastic brain tissue, or PBMCs (not recorded which). These TCRs come from a human donor with low-grade glioma or glioblastoma, undergoing nonglioma brain surgery, or in good health (not recorded which).

This clonotype was detected a few times. The rearrangement uses TRBV5-6 and TRBJ2-1, with unresolved D. V lost 0 bases and J 6 bases, leaving 4 bases between the germline ends. This CDR3 spans 12 amino acids. From germline, CDR1 is SGHDT and CDR2 YYEEEE. The CDR3 sequence is CASSLVFNEQFF. DNA of the CDR3: TGTGCCAGCAGCTTGGTGTTCAATGAGCAGTTCTTC.

This clonotype was found once. A much more abundant neighbour one base away suggests this may be a read error. This chain joins TRBV4-1 and TRBJ2-7; D is unresolved. Germline CDR1 and CDR2: MGHRA and YSYEKL. CDR3 length: 13 residues. CDR3 region: CVSSRAPLLEQYF. The CDR3 bases are TGCGTCAGCAGCCGGGCACCGCTTCTCGAGCAGTACTTC.

This clonotype was observed many times. The CDR3 reads CATSDRQGNGYTF. Written as DNA, the CDR3 is TGTGCCACCAGTGATAGGCAGGGAAATGGCTACACCTTC. V gene TRBV24-1 combines with J gene TRBJ1-2; a possible D gene is TRBD1 (5 bases). The CDR3 contains 13 residues. Germline values: CDR1 KGHDR, CDR2 SFDVKD. V was trimmed by 3 bases and J by 6 bases, leaving 10 bases between them.

V usage is TRBV27 and J usage is TRBJ1-2; D possibly corresponds to TRBD1 (5 bases). Germline V gene sequence: CDR1 MNHEY, CDR2 SMNVEV (reference sequence). V was cut by 6 bases and J by 4 bases, with 21 bases left in between. CDR3 length: 16 residues. The CDR3 spells CASSQDTGRPAYGYTF. For the CDR3, the DNA is TGTGCCAGCAGCCAAGATACAGGACGCCCAGCCTATGGCTACACCTTC.

On this clonotype itself: At one boundary the junction diverges from the germline segment, which might be a read error. The rearrangement uses TRBV12-3 or TRBV12-4 and TRBJ1-1; 8 nucleotides line up with TRBD1. The CDR3 contains 16 residues. Written as DNA, the CDR3 is TGTGCCGGCAGTCGGACAGGGAGGAATGGGAACACTGAAGCTTTCTTT. Translating gives CAGSRTGRNGNTEAFF.

The V call is TRBV11-2, the J call TRBJ2-3; the match to TRBD1 covers 7 bases. Germline trimming cut 3 bases from V and 4 bases from J; bases unmatched to any gene: 4. CDR1 is SGHAT and CDR2 is FQNNGV in the germline V gene. This CDR3 region has 14 residues. The CDR3 loop reads CASSFRQGADTQYF. As DNA, the CDR3 is TGTGCCAGCAGCTTTCGACAGGGCGCAGATACGCAGTATTTT.

This clonotype has at least ten counts. The chain couples TRBV6-1 to TRBJ2-7; D gene unclear. V lost 8 bases, J lost 3 bases, and 11 bases lay in between. The CDR3 length is 12 residues. Germline CDR1 is MNHNS and CDR2 is SASEGT. This chain's CDR3 is CASLSRFYEQYF. The CDR3 nucleotides are TGTGCCAGCCTCAGCCGGTTCTACGAGCAGTACTTC.

Many counts were recorded for this clonotype. This chain uses TRBV4-2 with TRBJ1-1, with D perhaps TRBD1 (6 bases). There are 15 residues in the CDR3. Germline CDR1 LGHNA, CDR2 YNFKEQ. Trimming cost V 2 bases and J 2 bases, with 12 bases left between them. The CDR3 here is CASSQIWDTNTEAFF. The CDR3 nucleotides read TGTGCCAGCAGCCAAATTTGGGACACAAACACTGAAGCTTTCTTT.

This clonotype was seen at least ten times. CDR3 nucleotides: TGTGCCAGCAGGCGGGGACAGCCTAGCAATCAGCCCCAGCATTTT. This translates into CASRRGQPSNQPQHF. The chain recombines TRBV12-3 or TRBV12-4 with TRBJ1-5, with 7 bases fitting TRBD1. Germline trimming cut 6 bases from V and 0 bases from J; bases unmatched to any gene: 5. The CDR3 is 15 amino acids.

This clonotype was found many times. The genes are TRBV6-1 and TRBJ2-7, with D tentatively TRBD1 or TRBD2 (5 bases each). The CDR3 length is 14 residues. V was pared by 5 bases and J by 3 bases, with 14 bases between. Looked up from germline, CDR1 is MNHNS and CDR2 is SASEGT. The CDR3 loop reads CASSSEGRGYEQYF. CDR3 nucleotides: TGTGCCAGCAGTTCTGAGGGACGCGGCTACGAGCAGTACTTC.

This clonotype came up many times. The rearrangement joins TRBV7-2 to TRBJ1-5; no firm D call. The CDR3 is made up of 14 amino acids. V was shortened by 2 bases and J by 3 bases, with 8 bases between the two germline ends. Germline V gives CDR1 SGHTA, CDR2 FQGNSA. CDR3 nucleotide sequence: TGTGCCAGCAGCTTAAGGCAGGCCAATCAGCCCCAGCATTTT. It specifies CASSLRQANQPQHF.

This clonotype was observed at least ten times. CDR3 nucleotides: TGTGCCAGCAGTGAAAGACATGACATCAATCAGCCCCAGCATTTT. As protein: CASSERHDINQPQHF. J is TRBJ1-5 and V is TRBV2; D ambiguous. CDR3 length: 15 amino acids. The V gene's germline CDR1 is SNHLY and CDR2 FYNNEI. Trimming stripped 2 bases from V and 3 bases from J, with 11 bases between. The whole variable domain, remainder taken from reference TRBV2 and TRBJ1-5, is EPEVTQTPSHQVTQMGQEVILRCVPISNHLYFYWYRQILGQKVEFLVSFYNNEISEKSEIFDDQFSVERPDGSNFTLKIRSTKLEDSAMYFCASSERHDINQPQHFGDGTRLSIL.

V gene TRBV19 combines with J gene TRBJ2-3, with a possible D match to TRBD2 (5 bases). CDR3 length equals 15 residues. Deletions cut 2 bases from V and 4 bases from J, with 13 bases between. Germline V gene data show CDR1 as LNHDA and CDR2 as SQIVND (reference sequence). CDR3 loop: CASSIKEEGADTQYF. In DNA, the CDR3 is TGTGCCAGTAGTATAAAGGAAGAGGGAGCAGATACGCAGTATTTT.

This clonotype was counted a few times. The V call is TRBV29-1, the J call TRBJ1-2, with D unresolved. Trimming took off 2 bases at V and 1 base at J, with 5 bases between the two ends. This CDR3 region has 12 residues. Germline V CDR1 and CDR2: SQVTM, ANQGSEA. The CDR3 loop is CSVEFHNYGYTF. CDR3 nucleotide sequence: TGCAGCGTTGAATTCCATAACTATGGCTACACCTTC.

As for this clonotype: Given a much more abundant clone one base away, this may be a read error. V is TRBV24-1 and J is TRBJ2-2, with D perhaps matching TRBD1 or TRBD2 (5 bases each). V lost 4 bases to trimming and J lost 4 bases, with 24 bases between them. CDR1 is KGHDR, CDR2 SFDVKD, per germline. This CDR3 region has 19 residues. Here the CDR3 DNA reads TGTGCCACCAGTGACCGCACGGGAATCCGGGACGTGATCACCGGGGAGCTGTTTTTT. Its translation is CATSDRTGIRDVITGELFF.

This clonotype came up a few times. This sequence may be a read error, since a much larger clone differs from it by one base. The V and J genes are TRBV27 and TRBJ1-5; TRBD1 matches 8 bases. The length of the CDR3 is 15 residues. Germline CDR1 is MNHEY and CDR2 is SMNVEV (reference sequence). V gave up 8 bases and J gave up 4 bases; unmatched junction bases: 10. The CDR3 here is CASSNARTGNQPQHF. CDR3 DNA sequence: TGTGCCAGCTCAAACGCCAGGACAGGGAATCAGCCCCAGCATTTT.

This clonotype was counted many times. The chain recombines TRBV6-6 with TRBJ2-1; TRBD2 aligns across 9 bases. Trimming took 0 bases from V and 5 from J; bases not matched to a gene: 2. Per germline, CDR1 MNHNY and CDR2 SVGAGI (reference sequence). The length of the CDR3 is 15 residues. This CDR3 is CASSYSASGNNEQFF. For the CDR3, the DNA is TGTGCCAGCAGTTACTCGGCTAGCGGGAACAATGAGCAGTTCTTC.

Concerning this clonotype: A read error is possible here, since a much larger clone lies one base away. CDR3 nucleotide sequence: TGTGCCAGTAGTCGAAGACAGGTGGTAACAGATACGCAGTATTTT. It encodes CASSRRQVVTDTQYF. The genes are TRBV19 and TRBJ2-3, with D tentatively TRBD1 (6 bases). The CDR3 contains 15 residues. The germline CDR1 and CDR2 sequences are LNHDA and SQIVND (reference sequence). Trimming took off 5 bases at V and 3 bases at J, with 15 bases between the two ends.

This clonotype was found many times. V and J are TRBV6-2 or TRBV6-3 and TRBJ2-6; D is ambiguous. The CDR3 contains 15 residues. Per germline, CDR1 MNHEY and CDR2 SVGEGT. Trimming took off 2 bases at V and 4 bases at J, with 9 bases between the two ends. The CDR3 sequence: CASSYVAVGANVLTF. In nucleotides, the CDR3 is TGTGCCAGCAGTTACGTCGCGGTGGGGGCCAACGTCCTGACTTTC.

This clonotype was picked up many times. The chain combines TRBV20-1 with TRBJ2-1, with unresolved D. Germline CDR1 is DFQATT and CDR2 is SNEGSKA (reference sequence). The CDR3 has 13 amino acids. The ends were cut back, 0 bases at V and 3 bases at J, with 6 bases in the middle. The CDR3 region is CSARDASYNEQFF. The DNA for the CDR3 is TGCAGTGCTAGAGACGCCAGCTACAATGAGCAGTTCTTC.

The table lists this clonotype with many counts. The chain carries TRBV11-2 and TRBJ1-2; D is undetermined. V lost 5 bases and J 5 bases, leaving 12 bases between the germline ends. The CDR3 spans 13 residues. Germline V gene lookup returns CDR1 SGHAT and CDR2 FQNNGV. The CDR3 spells CASSVGFQYGYTF. Written as DNA, the CDR3 is TGTGCCAGCAGCGTAGGGTTTCAATATGGCTACACCTTC.

Of note for this clonotype: A much larger clone is a single base away; this may be a read error. The chain recombines TRBV29-1 with TRBJ1-3, with no clear D. Germline CDR1 reads SQVTM; CDR2 reads ANQGSEA. CDR3 length: 14 amino acids. Trimming left V 6 bases short and J 2 bases short, with 14 bases between. The CDR3 DNA follows: TGCAGCGTCTGGCAGACGTTTACTGGAAACACCATATATTTT. This sequence encodes CSVWQTFTGNTIYF.

To note about this clonotype: One end of the junction does not line up with germline, which may come from a read error. The J gene is TRBJ2-3, the V gene TRBV6-1, with D possibly TRBD1 on 6 matching bases. Germline V gene sequence: CDR1 MNHNS, CDR2 SASEGT. This CDR3 is built from 13 residues. CDR3 in DNA: TGTGACATCCGGGACATAAGCACAGATAGGCAGTATTTT. This codes for CDIRDISTDRQYF.

Many counts were recorded for this clonotype. The rearrangement uses TRBV6-1 and TRBJ2-7; 11 bases agree with TRBD1. Trimming removed 7 bases from V and 5 bases from J; junction bases left unmatched: 19. Germline V gives CDR1 MNHNS, CDR2 SASEGT. The CDR3 is made up of 18 amino acids. The CDR3 spells CASTSSPLAGTGGHEQYF. The CDR3 DNA reads as TGTGCCAGCACCTCAAGCCCCTTAGCCGGGACAGGGGGGCACGAGCAGTACTTC.

This clonotype was picked up many times. V usage is TRBV12-3 or TRBV12-4 and J usage is TRBJ1-1; weak D call: TRBD1 (6 bases). V dropped 6 bases and J dropped 7 bases, with 18 bases sitting between them. This CDR3 spans 14 amino acids. CDR3 sequence reads: CASRTTGRGSEAFF. The CDR3 coding sequence is TGTGCCAGCAGAACAACAGGGCGAGGGAGTGAAGCTTTCTTT.

This clonotype was counted ten times or more. The chain is built from TRBV6-1 and TRBJ2-7, with D perhaps TRBD2 (6 bases). Trimming removed 6 bases from V and 7 bases from J, with 19 bases in between. The CDR3 is 14 amino acids. Germline CDR1 is MNHNS and CDR2 is SASEGT. The CDR3 reads CASSRTTRLLEQYF. The CDR3 coding sequence is TGTGCCAGCAGCCGCACGACTAGGCTCCTGGAGCAGTACTTC.

The rearrangement uses TRBV10-2 and TRBJ2-3; 7 bases agree with TRBD1. The CDR3 totals 14 residues. Trimming took 3 bases from V and 7 from J; bases not matched to a gene: 7. The germline V gene encodes CDR1 WSHSY and CDR2 SAAADI. CDR3 bases: TGCGCCAGCAGTGATGAGGGGGCGAGATATACGCAGTATTTT. It encodes CASSDEGARYTQYF.

This clonotype came up many times. V usage is TRBV20-1 and J usage is TRBJ2-3; 10 nucleotides match TRBD1. The CDR3 covers 14 residues. The V segment lost 8 bases and the J segment 2 bases; nucleotides outside the gene matches: 7. Germline V gene sequence: CDR1 DFQATT, CDR2 SNEGSKA (reference sequence). In nucleotides, the CDR3 is TGCAGTTCCCCGGGACAGGGGAACACAGATACGCAGTATTTT. This codes for CSSPGQGNTDTQYF.

At least ten counts were recorded for this clonotype. The V and J genes are TRBV14 and TRBJ2-7; D may be TRBD2 (6 bases). From germline, CDR1 is SGHDN and CDR2 FVKESK. V lost 4 bases, J lost 9 bases, and 13 bases lay in between. This CDR3 has 12 residues. CDR3: CASSPRGYLQYF. In nucleotides, the CDR3 is TGTGCCAGCAGCCCACGGGGGTACTTGCAGTACTTC.